The sequence of this T cell receptor (beta chain) was determined in a study of control samples from healthy donors and cancer patients. Profiled with immunoSEQ multiplex PCR; TCRdb holds only in-frame clones, not every one. The sample lists 100,000 or so clones; 92% were seen once. Germline V gives CDR1 MDHEN, CDR2 SYDVKM. This CDR3 contains 16 residues. V was clipped by 4 bases and J by 8 bases, with 20 bases between them. The sequence came from a woman aged 18-30 years in good health. The chain has TRBV28 and TRBJ1-4; possible D gene TRBD1, 5 bases. The sample comprised blood. CDR3 in amino acids: CASSSPAAGNKEKLFF. The CDR3 region has the DNA TGTGCCAGCAGTTCTCCGGCGGCAGGGAATAAAGAAAAACTGTTTTTT.